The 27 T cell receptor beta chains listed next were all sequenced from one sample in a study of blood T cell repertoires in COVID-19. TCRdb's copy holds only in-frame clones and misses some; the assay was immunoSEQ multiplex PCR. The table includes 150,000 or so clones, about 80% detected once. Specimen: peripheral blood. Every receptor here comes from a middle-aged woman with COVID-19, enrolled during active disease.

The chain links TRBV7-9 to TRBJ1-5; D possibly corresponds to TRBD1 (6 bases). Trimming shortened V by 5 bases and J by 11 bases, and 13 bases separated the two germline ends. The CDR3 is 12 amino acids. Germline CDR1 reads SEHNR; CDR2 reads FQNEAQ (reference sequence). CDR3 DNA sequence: TGTGCCAGCAGCAACGTCCAGGGGACCCAGCATTTT. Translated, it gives CASSNVQGTQHF.

The CDR3 here is CASSEVPGRGYGYTF. CDR3 DNA: TGTGCCAGCAGTGAAGTCCCGGGCAGGGGCTATGGCTACACCTTC. The chain couples TRBV6-1 to TRBJ1-2; TRBD1 is a possible D gene (6 bases). The CDR3 is made up of 15 amino acids. V gave up 1 base and J gave up 4 bases, with 13 bases separating them. The germline gives CDR1 MNHNS, CDR2 SASEGT.

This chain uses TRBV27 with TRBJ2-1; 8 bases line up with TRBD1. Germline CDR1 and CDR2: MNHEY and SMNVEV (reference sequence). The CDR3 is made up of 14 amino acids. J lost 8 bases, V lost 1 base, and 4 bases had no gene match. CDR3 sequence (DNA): TGTGCCAGCAGTTTATTCGGGACAGGTGATGAGCAGTTCTTC. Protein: CASSLFGTGDEQFF.

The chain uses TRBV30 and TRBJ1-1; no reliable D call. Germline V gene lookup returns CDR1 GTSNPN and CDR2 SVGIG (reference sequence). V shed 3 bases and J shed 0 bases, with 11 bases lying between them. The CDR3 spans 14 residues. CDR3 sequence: CAWSARVLNTEAFF. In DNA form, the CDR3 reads TGTGCCTGGAGCGCCCGAGTCCTGAACACTGAAGCTTTCTTT.

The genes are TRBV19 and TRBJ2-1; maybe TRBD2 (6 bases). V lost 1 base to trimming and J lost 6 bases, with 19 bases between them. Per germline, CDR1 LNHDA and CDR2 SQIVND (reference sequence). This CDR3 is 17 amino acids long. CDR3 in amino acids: CASSIGGAGTPSNEQFF. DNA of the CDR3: TGTGCCAGTAGTATAGGCGGGGCGGGGACCCCTTCCAATGAGCAGTTCTTC.

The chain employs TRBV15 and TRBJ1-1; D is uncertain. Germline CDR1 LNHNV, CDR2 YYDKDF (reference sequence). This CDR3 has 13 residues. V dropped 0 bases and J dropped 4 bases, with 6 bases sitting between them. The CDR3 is CATSRDLGTEAFF. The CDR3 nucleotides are TGTGCCACCAGCAGAGATCTAGGCACTGAAGCTTTCTTT.

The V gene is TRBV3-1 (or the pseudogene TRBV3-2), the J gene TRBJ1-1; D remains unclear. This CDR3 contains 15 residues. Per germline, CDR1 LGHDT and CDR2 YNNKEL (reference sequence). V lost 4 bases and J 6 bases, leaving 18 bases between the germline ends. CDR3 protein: CASSPTSALRSEAFF. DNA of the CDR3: TGTGCCAGCAGCCCTACCTCAGCCCTGAGGTCTGAAGCTTTCTTT.

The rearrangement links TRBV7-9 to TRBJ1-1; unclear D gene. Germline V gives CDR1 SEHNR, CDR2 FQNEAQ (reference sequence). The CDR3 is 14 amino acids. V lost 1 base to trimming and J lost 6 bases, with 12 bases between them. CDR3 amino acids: CASSLGRGGPEAFF. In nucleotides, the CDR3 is TGTGCCAGCAGCTTAGGCAGAGGCGGCCCTGAAGCTTTCTTT. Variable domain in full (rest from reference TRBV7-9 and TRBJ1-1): DTGVSQNPRHKITKRGQNVTFRCDPISEHNRLYWYRQTLGQGPEFLTYFQNEAQLEKSRLLSDRFSAERPKGSFSTLEIQRTEQGDSAMYLCASSLGRGGPEAFFGQGTRLTVV.

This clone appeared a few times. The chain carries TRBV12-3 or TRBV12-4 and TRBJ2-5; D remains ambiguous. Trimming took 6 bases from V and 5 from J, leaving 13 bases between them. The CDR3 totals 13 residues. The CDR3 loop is CASSIGEVETQYF. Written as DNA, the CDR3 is TGTGCCAGCAGCATTGGAGAGGTGGAGACCCAGTACTTC.

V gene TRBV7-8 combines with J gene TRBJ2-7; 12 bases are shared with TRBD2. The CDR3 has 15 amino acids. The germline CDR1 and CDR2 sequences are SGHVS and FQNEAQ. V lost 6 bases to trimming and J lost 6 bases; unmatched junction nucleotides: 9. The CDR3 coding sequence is TGTGCCAGCAGTTCCCTTCGGGGACTAGCGGGCGAGCAGTACTTC. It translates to CASSSLRGLAGEQYF.

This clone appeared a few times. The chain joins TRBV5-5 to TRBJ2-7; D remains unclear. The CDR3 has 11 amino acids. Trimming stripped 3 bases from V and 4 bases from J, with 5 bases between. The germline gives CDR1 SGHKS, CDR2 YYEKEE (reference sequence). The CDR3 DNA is TGTGCCAGCAGCTCTAGGTACGAGCAGTACTTC. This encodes CASSSRYEQYF.

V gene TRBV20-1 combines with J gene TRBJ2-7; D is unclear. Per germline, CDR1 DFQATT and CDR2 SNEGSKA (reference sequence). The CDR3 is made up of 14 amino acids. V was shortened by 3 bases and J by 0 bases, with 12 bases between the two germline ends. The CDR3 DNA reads TGCAGTGCTAGTTCCACCCACACCTCCTACGAGCAGTACTTC. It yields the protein CSASSTHTSYEQYF.

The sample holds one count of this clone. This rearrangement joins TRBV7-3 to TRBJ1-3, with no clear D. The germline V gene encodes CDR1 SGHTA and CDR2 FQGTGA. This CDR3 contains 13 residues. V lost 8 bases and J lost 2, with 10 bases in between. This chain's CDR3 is CASGPGTGNTIYF. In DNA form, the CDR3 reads TGTGCCAGCGGGCCAGGCACTGGAAACACCATATATTTT.

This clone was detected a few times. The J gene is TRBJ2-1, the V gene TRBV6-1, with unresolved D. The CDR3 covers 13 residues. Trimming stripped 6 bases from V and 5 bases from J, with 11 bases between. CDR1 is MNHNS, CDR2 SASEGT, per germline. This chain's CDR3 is CASRFGANNEQFF. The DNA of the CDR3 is TGTGCCAGCAGGTTCGGAGCAAACAATGAGCAGTTCTTC.

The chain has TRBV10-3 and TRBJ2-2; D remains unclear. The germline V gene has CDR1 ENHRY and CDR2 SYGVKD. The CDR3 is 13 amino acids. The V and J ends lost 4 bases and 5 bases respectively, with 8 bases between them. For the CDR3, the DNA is TGTGCCATCAGTGCGGTGAAAACCGGGGAGCTGTTTTTT. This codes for CAISAVKTGELFF.

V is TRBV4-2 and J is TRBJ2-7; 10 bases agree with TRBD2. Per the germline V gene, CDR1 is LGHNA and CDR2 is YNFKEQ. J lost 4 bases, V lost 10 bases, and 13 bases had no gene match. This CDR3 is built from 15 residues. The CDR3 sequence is CATAPGTSVWYEQYF. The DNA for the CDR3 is TGTGCCACCGCCCCCGGGACTAGCGTATGGTACGAGCAGTACTTC.

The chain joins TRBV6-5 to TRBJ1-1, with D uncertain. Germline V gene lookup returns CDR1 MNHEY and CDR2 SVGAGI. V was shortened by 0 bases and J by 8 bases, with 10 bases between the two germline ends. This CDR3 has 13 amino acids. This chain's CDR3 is CASSYSPEKEAFF. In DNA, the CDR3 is TGTGCCAGCAGTTACTCCCCGGAGAAAGAAGCTTTCTTT.

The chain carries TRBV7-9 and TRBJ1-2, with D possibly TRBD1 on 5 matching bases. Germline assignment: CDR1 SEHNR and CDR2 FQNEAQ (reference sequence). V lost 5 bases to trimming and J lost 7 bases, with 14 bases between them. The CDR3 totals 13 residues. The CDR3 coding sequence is TGTGCCAGCAGCCCAGCCCCTAGGGGTGGCTACACCTTC. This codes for CASSPAPRGGYTF.

The CDR3 sequence: CASSLASRREYEQYF. The CDR3 bases are TGTGCCAGCAGCTTGGCCTCACGGAGGGAGTACGAGCAGTACTTC. The chain combines TRBV5-5 with TRBJ2-7; maybe TRBD2 (6 bases). Trimming removed 0 bases from V and 4 bases from J, with 14 bases in between. Germline lookup yields CDR1 SGHKS and CDR2 YYEKEE (reference sequence). The CDR3 spans 15 residues.

The CDR3 nucleotides are TGTGCCTGGGGCAGAACAGGACAGGCAAATGAGCAGTTCTTC. Protein: CAWGRTGQANEQFF. The chain joins TRBV30 to TRBJ2-1, with 7 bases that match TRBD1. Germline-derived CDR1 and CDR2 are GTSNPN and SVGIG (reference sequence). J was trimmed by 7 bases and V by 5 bases; bases with no gene match: 11. This CDR3 contains 14 residues.

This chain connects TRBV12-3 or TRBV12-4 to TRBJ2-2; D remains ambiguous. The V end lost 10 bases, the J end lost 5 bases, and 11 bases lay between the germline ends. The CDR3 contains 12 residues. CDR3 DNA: TGTGCCATCCTAACCCGGACCGGGGAGCTGTTTTTT. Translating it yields CAILTRTGELFF.

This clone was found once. CDR3 in amino acids: CASSPDAGLAFYEQYF. The CDR3 DNA reads as TGTGCCAGCAGCCCGGATGCTGGACTAGCCTTCTACGAGCAGTACTTC. The gene calls are TRBV5-4 and TRBJ2-7; 8 bases align to TRBD2. The germline gives CDR1 SGHNT, CDR2 YYREEE (reference sequence). V dropped 4 bases and J dropped 3; count of bases not matched to a gene: 12. There are 16 residues in the CDR3.

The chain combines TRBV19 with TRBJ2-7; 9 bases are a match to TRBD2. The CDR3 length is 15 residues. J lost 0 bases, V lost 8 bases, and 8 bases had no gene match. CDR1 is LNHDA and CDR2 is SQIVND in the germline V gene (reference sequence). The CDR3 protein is CASSLSGSYSYEQYF. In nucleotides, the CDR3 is TGTGCCAGTTCTCTTAGCGGGAGTTACTCCTACGAGCAGTACTTC.

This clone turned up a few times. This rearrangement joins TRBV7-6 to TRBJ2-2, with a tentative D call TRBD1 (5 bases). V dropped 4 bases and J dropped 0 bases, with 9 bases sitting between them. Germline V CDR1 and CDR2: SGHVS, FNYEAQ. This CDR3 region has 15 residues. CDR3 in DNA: TGTGCCAGCAGCTCGACAGCGTCGAACACCGGGGAGCTGTTTTTT. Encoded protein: CASSSTASNTGELFF.

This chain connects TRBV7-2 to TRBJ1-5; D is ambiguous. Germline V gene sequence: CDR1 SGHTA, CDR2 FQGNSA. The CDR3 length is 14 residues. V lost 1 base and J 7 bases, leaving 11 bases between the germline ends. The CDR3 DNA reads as TGTGCCAGCAGCTTAGGTATGTTGGAGCAGCCCCAGCATTTT. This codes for CASSLGMLEQPQHF.

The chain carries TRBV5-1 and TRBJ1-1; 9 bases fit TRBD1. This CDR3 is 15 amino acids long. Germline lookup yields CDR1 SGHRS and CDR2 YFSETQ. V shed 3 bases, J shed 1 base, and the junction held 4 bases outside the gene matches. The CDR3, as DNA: TGCGCCAGCAGCTCAACAGGGGGCCCGAACACTGAAGCTTTCTTT. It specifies CASSSTGGPNTEAFF.

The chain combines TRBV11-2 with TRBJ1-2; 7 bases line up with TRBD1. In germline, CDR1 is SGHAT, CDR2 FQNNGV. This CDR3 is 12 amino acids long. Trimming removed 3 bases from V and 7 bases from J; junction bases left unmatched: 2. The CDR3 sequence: CASSLNRGGYTF. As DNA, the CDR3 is TGTGCCAGCAGCTTGAACAGGGGTGGCTACACCTTC.